The rows below give T cell receptor beta chains drawn from one sample of a study of blood T cell repertoires in COVID-19. TCRdb's table, derived via immunoSEQ multiplex PCR, lists solely in-frame clones and lacks some. The sample lists about 150,000 clones, 75% to 90% seen once, with under 15% in the top ten. Sequencing input: peripheral blood. The source is a man younger than 35 with COVID-19, enrolled during active disease. Each CDR3 is given with its conserved first and last residue. The D gene is left open where the match is weak. Clone size is not always given. Where it is, it says once, few, many or a class for expanded clones.

D: TRBD1; V: TRBV18; J: TRBJ1-5; size: -; DNA: TGTGCCAGCTCCCAGGACAGGACTCCCCGTCCGCCCCAGCATTTT; CDR3: CASSQDRTPRPPQHF
D: -; V: TRBV7-9; J: TRBJ1-6; size: few; DNA: TGTGCCAGCAGCTTAGGACATTCAGGCAATTCACCCCTCCACTTT; CDR3: CASSLGHSGNSPLHF
D: -; V: TRBV7-2; J: TRBJ2-1; size: once; DNA: TGTGCCAGCAGTCGTCCCAGGGGTCATGAGCAGTTCTTC; CDR3: CASSRPRGHEQFF
D: TRBD1; V: TRBV11-2; J: TRBJ2-7; size: -; DNA: TGTGCCAGCAGCTCCCTGGACAGGGGATCCTACGAGCAGTACTTC; CDR3: CASSSLDRGSYEQYF
D: TRBD1; V: TRBV4-3; J: TRBJ2-3; size: -; DNA: TGCGCCAGCAGCCAAGATGCCACAGGGGCTAGCACAGATACGCAGTATTTT; CDR3: CASSQDATGASTDTQYF
D: TRBD2; V: TRBV9; J: TRBJ2-3; size: few; DNA: TGTGCCAGCAGCGTAGCTAGCGGCCCCACAGATACGCAGTATTTT; CDR3: CASSVASGPTDTQYF
D: TRBD2; V: TRBV27; J: TRBJ2-1; size: -; DNA: TGTGCCAGCAGTCCGGGACTAGCAAGCGGGCAGTTCTTC; CDR3: CASSPGLASGQFF
D: TRBD1; V: TRBV28; J: TRBJ1-6; size: -; DNA: TGTGCCAGCAGACCGGACAGGGGGATTAATTCACCCCTCCACTTT; CDR3: CASRPDRGINSPLHF
D: -; V: TRBV5-1; J: TRBJ1-1; size: few; DNA: TGCGCCAGCAGTTCGGTCGACAGTATGAACACTGAAGCTTTCTTT; CDR3: CASSSVDSMNTEAFF
D: TRBD2; V: TRBV6-5; J: TRBJ2-4; size: -; DNA: TGTGCCAGCACATTGCGGGGGGCCAAAAACATTCAGTACTTC; CDR3: CASTLRGAKNIQYF
D: -; V: TRBV28; J: TRBJ1-2; size: once; DNA: TGTGCCAGCAGTTTAAGTCCCCAGGGGAGTTCCTATGGCTACACCTTC; CDR3: CASSLSPQGSSYGYTF
D: -; V: TRBV19; J: TRBJ1-3; size: -; DNA: TGTGCCAGTAGTATAGATTCCTGGAGGAGTGGAAACACCATATATTTT; CDR3: CASSIDSWRSGNTIYF
D: -; V: TRBV3-1/TRBV3-2; J: TRBJ2-5; size: -; DNA: TGTGCCAGCAGCTCCACCGCTAGGGGCGTCAGGGAGACCCAGTACTTC; CDR3: CASSSTARGVRETQYF
D: -; V: TRBV4-3; J: TRBJ2-3; size: -; DNA: TGCGCCAGCAGCCAGGGGCACGGCACAGATACGCAGTATTTT; CDR3: CASSQGHGTDTQYF
D: TRBD1; V: TRBV10-2; J: TRBJ1-1; size: -; DNA: TGCGCCAGCGCAGGGGGCTGGGGCACTGAAGCTTTCTTT; CDR3: CASAGGWGTEAFF
D: -; V: TRBV19; J: TRBJ2-5; size: -; DNA: TGTGCCAGTAGTATGAGTTGGGACACCAGCCGAGAGACCCAGTACTTC; CDR3: CASSMSWDTSRETQYF
D: -; V: TRBV5-6; J: TRBJ1-3; size: once; DNA: TGTGCCAGCAGCATACAGGGAAGAGGAAACACCATATATTTT; CDR3: CASSIQGRGNTIYF
D: -; V: TRBV19; J: TRBJ1-1; size: -; DNA: TGTGCCAGTAGTATGACAATGAACACTGAAGCTTTCTTT; CDR3: CASSMTMNTEAFF
D: TRBD2; V: TRBV12-3/TRBV12-4; J: TRBJ2-7; size: once; DNA: TGTGCCAGCTGGTCCGGGGGGGACTACGAGCAGTACTTC; CDR3: CASWSGGDYEQYF
D: -; V: TRBV2; J: TRBJ1-2; size: -; DNA: TGTGCCAGCAGTCCAGGAACCTATGGCTACACCTTC; CDR3: CASSPGTYGYTF
D: TRBD1; V: TRBV6-2/TRBV6-3; J: TRBJ2-5; size: -; DNA: TGTGCCAGCAGTTCACCAACCAGGGGGCACCAAGAGACCCAGTACTTC; CDR3: CASSSPTRGHQETQYF
D: TRBD1; V: TRBV24-1; J: TRBJ1-2; size: -; DNA: TGTGCCACCAGTACAAACAGGGGCGGCGGCTACACCTTC; CDR3: CATSTNRGGGYTF
D: -; V: TRBV28; J: TRBJ1-1; size: -; DNA: TGTGCCAGCAGAGGGGGGGTGAACACTGAAGCTTTCTTT; CDR3: CASRGGVNTEAFF
D: -; V: TRBV7-9; J: TRBJ2-7; size: -; DNA: TGTGCCAGCAGCTTAGGACTGCGAGGTCAGTACTTC; CDR3: CASSLGLRGQYF
D: -; V: TRBV18; J: TRBJ1-1; size: -; DNA: TGTGCCAGCTCACGCGGACGGGGGAACACTGAAGCTTTCTTT; CDR3: CASSRGRGNTEAFF
D: -; V: TRBV5-1; J: TRBJ1-4; size: -; DNA: TGCGCCAGCAGCATTCAGGGTGCAACTAATGAAAAACTGCTTTTT; CDR3: CASSIQGATNEKLLF
D: -; V: TRBV27; J: TRBJ2-5; size: -; DNA: TGTGCCAGCAGCCCTCGAGACCCCCGGACAGTTCTCCAAGAGACCCAGTACTTC; CDR3: CASSPRDPRTVLQETQYF
D: TRBD2; V: TRBV5-1; J: TRBJ2-1; size: -; DNA: TGCGCCAGCAGCTTGGTGACTAGCGGTAGCGGGTTCTTC; CDR3: CASSLVTSGSGFF
D: -; V: TRBV3-1/TRBV3-2; J: TRBJ1-1; size: -; DNA: TGTGCCAGCAGCCGGGGGGGAGGAACTGAAGCTTTCTTT; CDR3: CASSRGGGTEAFF
D: -; V: TRBV7-3; J: TRBJ2-6; size: -; DNA: TGTGCCAGCAGCTTAACGGGGCAGGGGGCCAACGTCCTGACTTTC; CDR3: CASSLTGQGANVLTF
D: -; V: TRBV28; J: TRBJ1-5; size: -; DNA: TGTGCCAGCAGTTTACGACTGTCCAATCAGCCCCAGCATTTT; CDR3: CASSLRLSNQPQHF
D: TRBD1; V: TRBV19; J: TRBJ1-5; size: -; DNA: TGTGCCAGTACCACCGGGACAGGGAAAGGGCAGCCCCAGCATTTT; CDR3: CASTTGTGKGQPQHF
D: -; V: TRBV29-1; J: TRBJ2-1; size: -; DNA: TGCAGCGTTGGGGACTCTTTCAATGAGCAGTTCTTC; CDR3: CSVGDSFNEQFF
D: -; V: TRBV18; J: TRBJ2-7; size: many; DNA: TGTGCCAGCTCACCAACAGGGCACGAGCAGTACTTC; CDR3: CASSPTGHEQYF
D: -; V: TRBV7-9; J: TRBJ2-1; size: once; DNA: TGTGCCAGCAGACTTGGGCAGCACAATGAGCAGTTCTTC; CDR3: CASRLGQHNEQFF
D: -; V: TRBV4-1; J: TRBJ2-7; size: -; DNA: TGCGCCAGCAGCCAAACTCGGCTGGGACTGGAGGTTTACGAGCAGTACTTC; CDR3: CASSQTRLGLEVYEQYF
D: TRBD2; V: TRBV2; J: TRBJ2-1; size: -; DNA: TGTGCCAGCAGGGCAACTCCGGGACTAGCGGGAGTACTAGCTGAGCAGTTCTTC; CDR3: CASRATPGLAGVLAEQFF
D: TRBD1; V: TRBV7-9; J: TRBJ1-2; size: -; DNA: TGTGCCAGCAGCTCCAGTCGGGACAGGGGGCTCGGCTATGGCTACACCTTC; CDR3: CASSSSRDRGLGYGYTF
D: -; V: TRBV28; J: TRBJ2-6; size: -; DNA: TGTGCCAGCAGTCCCCCGGGGTCTGGGGCCAACGTCCTGACTTTC; CDR3: CASSPPGSGANVLTF
D: TRBD1; V: TRBV2; J: TRBJ1-2; size: -; DNA: TGTGCCAGCAGTGATCTCCCCGGGACAGCCTATGGCTACACCTTC; CDR3: CASSDLPGTAYGYTF
D: TRBD2; V: TRBV10-1; J: TRBJ2-7; size: few; DNA: TGCGCCAGCAGTGAGTCGACTAGCGGGAGGCCCTACGAGCAGTACTTC; CDR3: CASSESTSGRPYEQYF
D: TRBD1; V: TRBV4-1; J: TRBJ2-6; size: -; DNA: TGCGCCAGCAGCCACGGACAGGGGGGAAGCTCTGGGGCCAACGTCCTGACTTTC; CDR3: CASSHGQGGSSGANVLTF
D: -; V: TRBV2; J: TRBJ1-6; size: few; DNA: TGTGCCAGCGGATTAGAGGGCGGAGGGAATTCACCCCTCCACTTT; CDR3: CASGLEGGGNSPLHF
D: TRBD2; V: TRBV7-9; J: TRBJ2-1; size: -; DNA: TGTGCCAGCAGAGCGGCCGGGACTAGTAGCTACAATGAGCAGTTCTTC; CDR3: CASRAAGTSSYNEQFF
D: -; V: TRBV6-2/TRBV6-3; J: TRBJ2-1; size: few; DNA: TGTGCCAGCAGTTATTCCCTGGGACTTTATAGCTCCTACAATGAGCAGTTCTTC; CDR3: CASSYSLGLYSSYNEQFF
D: TRBD2; V: TRBV3-1/TRBV3-2; J: TRBJ2-3; size: -; DNA: TGTGCCAGCAGCCCTCCGGGGGCGGGAGGGTTCAGGGATACGCAGTATTTT; CDR3: CASSPPGAGGFRDTQYF
D: TRBD1; V: TRBV28; J: TRBJ1-6; size: -; DNA: TGTGCCAGCCGAGGGGGGACAGGGAAAAATTCACCCCTCCACTTT; CDR3: CASRGGTGKNSPLHF
D: TRBD2; V: TRBV7-2; J: TRBJ2-2; size: -; DNA: TGTGCCAGCAGCTGGCGGGGGGTTACCGGGGAGCTGTTTTTT; CDR3: CASSWRGVTGELFF
D: TRBD1; V: TRBV5-6; J: TRBJ1-2; size: -; DNA: TGTGCCAGCAGCTCCGGGACAGACTATGGCTACACCTTC; CDR3: CASSSGTDYGYTF
D: TRBD1; V: TRBV18; J: TRBJ2-1; size: few; DNA: TGTGCCACTAGAAAGACAGGGAGCGATGAGCAGTTCTTC; CDR3: CATRKTGSDEQFF
D: TRBD2; V: TRBV7-8; J: TRBJ2-7; size: -; DNA: TGTGCCAGCAGCTTAGGGACTAGCGGGAGAGAGCAGTACTTC; CDR3: CASSLGTSGREQYF
D: TRBD2; V: TRBV4-3; J: TRBJ2-2; size: -; DNA: TGCGCCAGCAGTTCCCGCGGGCCCAAGCGGGAGAGCACCGGGGAGCTGTTTTTT; CDR3: CASSSRGPKRESTGELFF
D: -; V: TRBV21-1; J: TRBJ2-7; size: -; DNA: TGTGCCAGCAGCAAAGAAGGCAGGGGGTACGAGCAGTACTTC; CDR3: CASSKEGRGYEQYF
D: -; V: TRBV5-4; J: TRBJ1-5; size: once; DNA: TGTGCCAGCAGCTTTGGGGCGGTGGGGCCCCAGCATTTT; CDR3: CASSFGAVGPQHF
D: TRBD1; V: TRBV27; J: TRBJ1-1; size: few; DNA: TGTGCCAGCAGTCCCCGGGACAGGGATGAAGCTTTCTTT; CDR3: CASSPRDRDEAFF
D: -; V: TRBV7-2; J: TRBJ2-3; size: -; DNA: TGTGCCAGCAGCCCACCCAGGGATACGCAGTATTTT; CDR3: CASSPPRDTQYF
D: TRBD2; V: TRBV11-2; J: TRBJ2-7; size: -; DNA: TGTGCCAGCAGCTTAAACCTAGCGGAGGCCTACGAGCAGTACTTC; CDR3: CASSLNLAEAYEQYF
D: -; V: TRBV27; J: TRBJ2-1; size: -; DNA: TGTGCCAGCAGTTTGTCAAGGAGCTCCTACAATGAGCAGTTCTTC; CDR3: CASSLSRSSYNEQFF
D: -; V: TRBV9; J: TRBJ2-7; size: -; DNA: TGTGCCAGCAGCGTAGGGTGGACACCGAGAGAGCAGTACTTC; CDR3: CASSVGWTPREQYF
D: -; V: TRBV5-1; J: TRBJ1-2; size: -; DNA: TGCGCCAGCAGCTCCAGCGGGGGGGAGTATAGCTACACCTTC; CDR3: CASSSSGGEYSYTF